This T cell receptor (beta chain) emerged from a study of blood T cell repertoires in COVID-19. Study context: From T cells, B-cell-depleted T cells, or PBMCs came the material, which was cDNA or gDNA.

This clone has a single count. Looked up from germline, CDR1 is MNHEY and CDR2 is SVGAGI. V lost 2 bases to trimming and J lost 4 bases; unmatched junction nucleotides: 4. The CDR3 covers 16 residues. Those enrolled, adults aged about 18 to 95 years, came from 25 or so US areas. Assignment of participants to cohorts was predicated upon participant-reported clinical history. In the authors' workflow: Amplification of reference gene primers provided the estimated nucleated cell counts. The repertoire was sequenced with immunoSEQ multiplex PCR; TCRdb's copy has only in-frame clones and lacks some. V, J and clone size reflect that table, while D and trimming were determined from the DNA. The sample consists of about 200,000 clones, approximately 86% of them appearing once.

The chain has TRBV6-5 and TRBJ2-1, with 11 bases aligning to TRBD2. The sequenced sample consisted of PBMCs or T cells enriched from blood (not recorded which). This TCR derives from a woman aged 40 to 49 with acute COVID-19. CDR3 coding DNA: TGTGCCAGCAGTTACCGTGGACTAGCGGGTTACAATGAGCAGTTCTTC. As protein: CASSYRGLAGYNEQFF.